This T cell receptor (beta chain) is from a study of CD8 T cells in cerebrospinal fluid in Alzheimer's disease. TCRdb reprocessed the 10x single-cell sequencing reads and stores each CDR3 protein as one record, lacking DNA. This table holds over 1,000 distinct CDR3 sequences. This clonotype is labeled medium-sized (0.01 to 0.1%) based on frequency. Sequenced input: cerebrospinal fluid. This clonotype was obtained from a human donor with Parkinson's disease.

CDR3 loop: CASKRTGQSYEKLFF. J is TRBJ1-4 and V is TRBV6-5; TCRdb's D gene call, TRBD1, goes unchecked for lack of DNA. CDR1 and CDR2 (germline): MNHEY, SVGAGI. CDR3 size: 15 residues.